Listed below are T cell receptor beta chains from one sample, sequenced in a study of response to subunit inactivated influenza vaccine. TCRdb re-called the RT-PCR reads through MiXCR, storing one row per CDR3 protein. The sample lists 500,000 to 600,000 distinct CDR3 sequences; approximately 15% were seen once. The sample in question was CD4+ T cells sorted from PBMCs, obtained less than 25 months after vaccination. The receptor set was obtained from a man between 50 and 70 years old who received an inactivated influenza vaccine. The conserved cysteine and the conserved F or W are not part of the CDR3 here. Clone size, where shown, is once, few, many, or a class for clones that have expanded.

CDR3 length	V gene	J gene	clone size	CDR3 protein
13	TRBV4-3	TRBJ1-1	-	ASSPSPGGDTEAF
18	TRBV21-1	TRBJ2-7	once	ASSQRRIPGQGAGTTEQY
12	TRBV4-3	TRBJ2-7	few	ASSRDRLSYEQY
14	TRBV24-1	TRBJ2-2	-	ATSDPTVGFTGELF
12	TRBV27	TRBJ2-3	few	ASSRGGVTDTQY
13	TRBV5-5	TRBJ2-7	few	ASKPGPDATYEQY
11	TRBV12-3/TRBV12-4	TRBJ1-6	few	ASSLGRDSPLH
13	TRBV7-2	TRBJ2-7	-	ASSYDRGGSYEQY
11	TRBV4-3	TRBJ2-3	-	ASSQGVRDTQY
12	TRBV7-9	TRBJ1-4	few	ASNSLATNEKLF
13	TRBV7-2	TRBJ2-5	-	ASSLWVSYQETQY
12	TRBV12-3/TRBV12-4	TRBJ2-2	many	ASSLGQGNGELF
13	TRBV11-2	TRBJ2-1	few	ASSQLTSGSNEQF
14	TRBV10-2	TRBJ2-7	-	ASRRRGGISSYEQY
13	TRBV12-3/TRBV12-4	TRBJ2-5	few	ASTPGTSDQETQY
12	TRBV3-1	TRBJ2-1	few	ASSPYRGGNEQF
13	TRBV29-1	TRBJ2-3	-	SVEIYGTGGNTQY
13	TRBV5-1	TRBJ2-5	few	ASSLARGQQETQY
11	TRBV15	TRBJ1-1	few	ATSRMTGTEAF
12	TRBV19	TRBJ1-2	few	ASSIGGTHYGYT
13	TRBV12-3/TRBV12-4	TRBJ1-4	-	ASSLRDRGFGKLF
8	TRBV30	TRBJ1-1	-	ASSRGEAF
11	TRBV27	TRBJ2-3	-	ASNSRPTDTQY
12	TRBV4-1	TRBJ2-5	-	ASSQDEGRVTQY
14	TRBV12-3/TRBV12-4	TRBJ1-5	medium-sized	ASSPGTGRSPQPQH
13	TRBV20-1	TRBJ1-2	few	SARRSGRRNYGYT
14	TRBV18	TRBJ2-1	-	ASSPLSRGPYNEQF
14	TRBV5-1	TRBJ2-3	-	ASSLASGADTDTQY
15	TRBV24-1	TRBJ2-2	many	ATSDPSLRGHTGELF
10	TRBV20-1	TRBJ1-5	few	STGGTNQPQH
11	TRBV4-2	TRBJ2-1	few	ASSRASDNEQF
10	TRBV3-1	TRBJ2-7	-	ASSSTSTEQY
12	TRBV29-1	TRBJ1-1	-	SVKFGTENTEAF
11	TRBV12-3/TRBV12-4	TRBJ2-1	few	ASTKDSYNEQF
16	TRBV15	TRBJ2-1	-	ATSRSWTGGRRYNEQF
10	TRBV21-1	TRBJ1-6	many	ASSSYNSPLH
16	TRBV19	TRBJ2-1	-	ASGEGLAGGSSYNEQF
10	TRBV12-3/TRBV12-4	TRBJ1-2	few	ASSSSLGGYT
13	TRBV5-1	TRBJ2-2	-	ASSLAGPDTGELF
14	TRBV15	TRBJ2-5	few	ATSSFKWGTQETQY
11	TRBV7-9	TRBJ2-7	few	ASSRARGGEQY
12	TRBV5-1	TRBJ1-1	-	ASSLTPGATEAF
14	TRBV7-9	TRBJ2-3	many	ASSLWGQGTTDTQY
12	TRBV20-1	TRBJ2-3	few	SASRGGEGDTQY
13	TRBV5-1	TRBJ2-5	many	ASGTRGRTQETQY
13	TRBV4-3	TRBJ1-4	few	ASSQYHGPNEKLF
11	TRBV10-1	TRBJ2-2	many	ASRQDATGELF
15	TRBV3-1	TRBJ2-5	-	ASRPPSSGGAQKTQY
13	TRBV5-1	TRBJ2-4	-	ASSLEMGGENIQY
12	TRBV11-3	TRBJ1-5	-	ASSPGEGYQPQH
12	TRBV28	TRBJ1-6	few	ASSLNPFGSPLH
10	TRBV25-1	TRBJ1-4	-	ASSEYLEKLF
14	TRBV7-8	TRBJ1-4	-	ASRPHSGTLNEKLF
13	TRBV29-1	TRBJ1-2	-	SVDTSPQGKGGYT
11	TRBV4-3	TRBJ2-1	-	ASSRVAANEQF
13	TRBV11-2	TRBJ2-7	few	ASSLAGGLFNEQY
14	TRBV25-1	TRBJ2-1	few	ASSETLRSSYNEQF
13	TRBV7-2	TRBJ2-7	few	ASSLAGRGGYEQY
14	TRBV12-3/TRBV12-4	TRBJ2-1	-	ASSPGGLLSYNEQF
12	TRBV3-1	TRBJ2-2	few	ASSPRLDTGELF